This T cell receptor (beta chain) was sequenced for a study of cytomegalovirus exposure and HLA in healthy donors. Primers included in the PCR were 60 Vbeta and 13 Jbeta primers. Sequencing used immunoSEQ multiplex PCR; TCRdb keeps in-frame clones, though not all of them. The table includes hundreds of thousands of clones, 82% detected once. With regard to this clone: Its antigen is unidentified.

Deletions cut 2 bases from V and 5 bases from J, with 12 bases between. This CDR3 has 15 amino acids. The germline gives CDR1 MNHEY, CDR2 SVGAGI. Findings of the study overall: Differences between HLA loci emerged in a later analysis of TCR association rates, with DRB1 most and HLA-C fewest. A reported reduction in N-insertions relative to the approximately 690-donor mean was seen in an Asian-associated ancestry cluster in a later analysis.

This sequence was found in a man aged 35 to 55 in good health and CMV-seropositive. Sequenced sample: PBMCs. The gene calls are TRBV6-5 and TRBJ2-2; TRBD1 might be the D (6 bases). The CDR3, as DNA: TGTGCCAGCAGTTACCTGGGGGCGATGACCGGGGAGCTGTTTTTT. Its translation: CASSYLGAMTGELFF.